Shown below are 13 T cell receptor beta chains from a single sample sequenced in a study of Tregs in tolerant kidney transplant recipients. Clones were read by immunoSEQ multiplex PCR, and TCRdb kept only the in-frame ones, dropping some. Here the sample spans around 66,000 clones, 70% to 90% being singletons. The sample consisted of Tregs from blood, taken before the transplant. These TCRs come from a human donor who received a combined kidney and bone marrow transplant.

J is TRBJ2-5 and V is TRBV9; 8 nucleotides agree with TRBD1. Germline V gene data show CDR1 as SGDLS and CDR2 as YYNGEE. V was clipped by 4 bases and J by 1 base; unmatched bases: 3. The CDR3 is 14 residues long. The CDR3 coding sequence is TGTGCCAGCAGCTTTGGGACAGGCCAAGAGACCCAGTACTTC. Encoded protein: CASSFGTGQETQYF. The full variable domain, its missing parts supplied by reference TRBV9 and TRBJ2-5, is DSGVTQTPKHLITATGQRVTLRCSPRSGDLSVYWYQQSLDQGLQFLIQYYNGEERAKGNILERFSAQQFPDLHSELNLSSLELGDSALYFCASSFGTGQETQYFGPGTRLLVL.

The chain carries TRBV7-2 and TRBJ2-4, with D tentatively TRBD2 (6 bases). The germline V and J ends were trimmed by 3 bases and 9 bases, with 15 bases remaining between them. The germline V gene encodes CDR1 SGHTA and CDR2 FQGNSA. This CDR3 region has 14 residues. The CDR3: CASSFTSSESIQYF. The CDR3 coding sequence is TGTGCCAGCAGCTTTACTTCTAGCGAGAGCATTCAGTACTTC.

The chain employs TRBV2 and TRBJ2-2; 7 positions match TRBD1. The CDR3 is made up of 18 amino acids. Germline V gene data show CDR1 as SNHLY and CDR2 as FYNNEI. V shed 6 bases and J 5 bases; nucleotides not matched to a gene: 18. The CDR3 DNA follows: TGTGCCAGCAGGGGCCTGGCAGGGGGAAAAGTCAGAACCGGGGAGCTGTTTTTT. Amino acids: CASRGLAGGKVRTGELFF.

The CDR3 DNA follows: TGCGCCAGCAGCCAATACACCACCGGGACTGCCACAGATACGCAGTATTTT. It encodes CASSQYTTGTATDTQYF. V and J are TRBV4-1 and TRBJ2-3, with a possible D match to TRBD2 (6 bases). The V gene lost 2 bases and the J gene lost 2 bases, with 17 bases spanning the gap. CDR3 length: 17 amino acids. The germline CDR1 and CDR2 sequences are MGHRA and YSYEKL.

This clone was observed a handful of times. The rearrangement uses TRBV5-1 and TRBJ2-7; D uncertain. This CDR3 has 11 amino acids. V was clipped by 0 bases and J by 6 bases, with 4 bases between them. CDR1 is SGHRS and CDR2 is YFSETQ in the germline V gene. The CDR3 region is CASSLEGEQYF. In nucleotides, the CDR3 is TGCGCCAGCAGCTTGGAGGGCGAGCAGTACTTC.

The chain combines TRBV5-1 with TRBJ2-3; TRBD2 aligns across 8 bases. CDR3 size: 15 residues. Germline lookup yields CDR1 SGHRS and CDR2 YFSETQ. J lost 11 bases, V lost 0 bases, and 11 bases had no gene match. The CDR3 nucleotides are TGCGCCAGCAGCTTGGAGGGGCTAGCGGGCGGACTGCAGTATTTT. Translating it yields CASSLEGLAGGLQYF.

This chain connects TRBV28 to TRBJ2-6, with D perhaps matching TRBD2 (5 bases). Germline V gene data show CDR1 as MDHEN and CDR2 as SYDVKM. V was shortened by 7 bases and J by 2 bases, with 9 bases between the two germline ends. The CDR3 contains 14 residues. In nucleotides, the CDR3 is TGTGCCAGCAAGGAGGTTCCTGGGGCCAACGTCCTGACTTTC. Protein sequence: CASKEVPGANVLTF.

The V gene is TRBV27, the J gene TRBJ2-1, with unresolved D. This CDR3 spans 12 amino acids. V was clipped by 1 base and J by 6 bases, with 4 bases between them. CDR1 and CDR2 (germline): MNHEY, SMNVEV (reference sequence). The CDR3 reads CASSLWGNEQFF. CDR3 bases: TGTGCCAGCAGTTTATGGGGCAATGAGCAGTTCTTC.

The chain couples TRBV15 to TRBJ1-2, with 11 bases that match TRBD1. This CDR3 contains 16 residues. The germline V gene encodes CDR1 LNHNV and CDR2 YYDKDF (reference sequence). V gave up 1 base and J gave up 1 base; unmatched junction bases: 2. In DNA, the CDR3 is TGTGCCACCAGCAGAGGGGGACAGGGGGGTAACTATGGCTACACCTTC. This codes for CATSRGGQGGNYGYTF.

V and J are TRBV19 and TRBJ1-2; 7 bases fit TRBD1. Trimming took 0 bases from V and 5 from J; bases not matched to a gene: 0. In germline, CDR1 is LNHDA, CDR2 SQIVND (reference sequence). The CDR3 totals 13 residues. CDR3 region: CASSIDRGYGYTF. Written as DNA, the CDR3 is TGTGCCAGTAGTATAGACAGGGGGTATGGCTACACCTTC.

This clone was counted once. The chain uses TRBV7-9 and TRBJ2-1; D unclear. The germline V and J ends were trimmed by 5 bases and 9 bases, with 14 bases remaining between them. Per the germline V gene, CDR1 is SEHNR and CDR2 is FQNEAQ (reference sequence). CDR3 length equals 13 residues. CDR3 sequence reads: CASSPSIGGEQFF. As DNA, the CDR3 is TGTGCCAGCAGCCCAAGTATCGGTGGTGAGCAGTTCTTC.

This clone was observed once. V is TRBV5-1 and J is TRBJ2-3; a weak D match, TRBD2 (6 bases). The germline gives CDR1 SGHRS, CDR2 YFSETQ. The germline V and J ends were trimmed by 0 bases and 4 bases, with 12 bases remaining between them. This CDR3 is built from 15 residues. CDR3 DNA: TGCGCCAGCAGCTTGGGGAGGGGTCGAGCAGATACGCAGTATTTT. Translated: CASSLGRGRADTQYF.

This clone was counted only a few times. The chain combines TRBV2 with TRBJ2-2; D remains unclear. CDR3 length: 15 amino acids. Germline V gene data show CDR1 as SNHLY and CDR2 as FYNNEI. Trimming cost V 4 bases and J 3 bases, with 12 bases left between them. CDR3 DNA sequence: TGTGCCAGCAGTGGGGGTCAGGCGGACACCGGGGAGCTGTTTTTT. Its translation: CASSGGQADTGELFF.